This TCR beta chain came from a study of early T cells in non-severe SARS-CoV-2 infection. Trimming took off 3 bases at V and 6 bases at J, with 9 bases between the two ends. CDR1 SQVTM and CDR2 ANQGSEA come from the germline V gene. This CDR3 region has 12 residues. TCRdb reprocessed the 5' RACE reads with MiXCR, giving one entry per CDR3 protein. The table lists about 35,000 distinct CDR3 sequences, about 6% of them singletons, with more than 6.5% in the top ten. This TCR was recovered from an adult who was a healthcare worker with PCR-confirmed SARS-CoV-2 infection or an uninfected control (not recorded which). This chain links TRBV29-1 with TRBJ2-1; unclear D gene. Sequences were obtained from whole blood. The CDR3 region is CSVDRTLNEQFF. The CDR3 DNA reads TGCAGCGTTGACCGGACCCTCAATGAGCAGTTCTTC.